This T cell receptor beta chain comes out of a study of molecular identifiers for immune sequencing clone quantification. Using its own MiXCR run on the PCR reads, TCRdb lists one record per CDR3 protein. The table records hundreds of thousands of distinct CDR3 sequences, 25% of them present only once. This clonotype has ten or more counts. Germline assignment: CDR1 SEHNR and CDR2 FQNEAQ (reference sequence). The CDR3 has 17 residues. V shed 0 bases, J shed 0 bases, and the junction held 6 bases outside the gene matches. The sequence was collected from a human donor in good health. Some libraries in this study had Jurkat cell RNA spiked in. This chain links TRBV7-9 with TRBJ1-1, with 8 bases fitting TRBD1. Input material: naive CD8+ T cells from blood, with Jurkat cell RNA spiked in. Subset described: FACS-sorted CD8+CD4-CCR7+CD45RA+ naive T cells. CDR3 loop: CASSLAGQAFMNTEAFF. CDR3 nucleotide sequence: TGTGCCAGCAGCTTAGCGGGACAGGCATTTATGAACACTGAAGCTTTCTTT.